This T cell receptor (beta chain) is from a study of T cells in Graves' hyperthyroidism and ophthalmopathy. V dropped 5 bases and J dropped 2 bases, with 12 bases sitting between them. The V gene's germline CDR1 is ENHRY and CDR2 SYGVKD. The CDR3 is 14 amino acids. Lactation, pregnancy, other autoimmune disease or uncontrolled infection excluded patients. Diagnostic assessment was based on clinical symptoms, serum thyroxine and TRAb, thyroid ultrasound and orbital computed tomography. Amplified regions were TCR beta CDR3 sequences from RNA transcripts. An initial round of RT-PCR targeting the TCR CDR3 relied on the HTBI primer set. TCRdb called the multiplex PCR reads again in MiXCR, with one record for every CDR3 protein. This table holds over 500,000 distinct CDR3 sequences, approximately 17% found once. This clonotype was counted between two and nine times. Its antigen is unidentified. Whole-study findings and limits: Model output signaled ophthalmopathy a median about seven months ahead of onset.

This sequence joins TRBV10-3 and TRBJ1-2; D gene uncertain. The TCR was taken from a woman aged 18-29 years with Graves' ophthalmopathy. Material for sequencing was blood. In nucleotides, the CDR3 is TGTGCCATCAGTCCAGGAGGTTTAAACTATGGCTACACCTTC. It codes for CAISPGGLNYGYTF.